This T cell receptor beta chain was recorded in a study of T cell responses to AZD1222 COVID-19 vaccine. Points from the study as a whole: Among the donors, most were white British and more were female, and clonal diversity was possibly underestimated. Researchers took repertoire samples only after the peak T cell response had come.

Concerning this clone itself: Antigen unknown.

Assay: immunoSEQ multiplex PCR; the TCRdb copy retains only in-frame clones and omits some. The table shows 80,000 or so clones, with around 90% occurring only once. The CDR3 spans 14 residues. In germline, CDR1 is SGHRS, CDR2 YFSETQ. Unmatched junction bases numbered 5, after V lost 3 bases and J lost 6 bases. The clonotype originates from an adult in good health. This sequence joins TRBV5-1 and TRBJ1-2; TRBD1 matches 10 bases. The source was peripheral blood, collected on day 0 of AZD1222 vaccination. CDR3 loop: CASSWTGGRDGYTF. As DNA, the CDR3 is TGCGCCAGCAGCTGGACAGGGGGAAGGGATGGCTACACCTTC.